This T cell receptor (beta chain) was recorded in a study of T cell responses to AZD1222 COVID-19 vaccine. Method: immunoSEQ multiplex PCR; TCRdb's copy keeps in-frame clones and lacks some. The sample contains 85,000 to 90,000 clones, around nine tenths of which appear only once. Worth noting for this clone: What it recognizes is unknown.

Study observations and caveats: Sampling that yielded the repertoires occurred only after the peak T cell response. At baseline, seropositivity was found in only 6 or 7 AZD1222 recipients.

The CDR3 has 15 amino acids. Unmatched junction bases numbered 2, after V lost 5 bases and J lost 0 bases. The germline V gene encodes CDR1 KGHDR and CDR2 SFDVKD. The chain links TRBV24-1 to TRBJ2-3; 9 positions agree with TRBD1. The source material was peripheral blood, sampled 28 days after the second AZD1222 dose. The receptor was isolated from an adult who received the AZD1222 COVID-19 vaccine. CDR3 sequence: CATSVGTGSTDTQYF. In DNA, the CDR3 is TGTGCCACCAGTGTAGGGACAGGGAGCACAGATACGCAGTATTTT.